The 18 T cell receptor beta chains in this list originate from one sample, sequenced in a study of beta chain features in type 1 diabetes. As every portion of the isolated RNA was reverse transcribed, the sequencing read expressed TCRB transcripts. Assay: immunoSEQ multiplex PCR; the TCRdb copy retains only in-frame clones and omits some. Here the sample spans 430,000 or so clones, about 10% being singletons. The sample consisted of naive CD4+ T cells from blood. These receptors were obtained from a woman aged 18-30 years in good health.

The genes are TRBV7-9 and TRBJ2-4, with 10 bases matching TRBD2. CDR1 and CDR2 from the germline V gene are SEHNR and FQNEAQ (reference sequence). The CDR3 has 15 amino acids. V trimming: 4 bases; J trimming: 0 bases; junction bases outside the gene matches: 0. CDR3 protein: CASSSSGRAKNIQYF. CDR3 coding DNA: TGTGCCAGCAGCTCTAGCGGGAGAGCCAAAAACATTCAGTACTTC.

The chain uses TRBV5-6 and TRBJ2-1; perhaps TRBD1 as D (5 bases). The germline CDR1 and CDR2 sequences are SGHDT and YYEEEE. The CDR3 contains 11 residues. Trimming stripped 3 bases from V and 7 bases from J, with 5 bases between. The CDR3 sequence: CASSWTNEQFF. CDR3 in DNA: TGTGCCAGCAGCTGGACAAATGAGCAGTTCTTC.

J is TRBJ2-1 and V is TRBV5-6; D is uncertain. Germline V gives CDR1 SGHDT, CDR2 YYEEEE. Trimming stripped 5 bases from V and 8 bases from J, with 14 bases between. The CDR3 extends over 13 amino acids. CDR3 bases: TGTGCCAGCAGTAGGAAGGTGGTTGATGAGCAGTTCTTC. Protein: CASSRKVVDEQFF. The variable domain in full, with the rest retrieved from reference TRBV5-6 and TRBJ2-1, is DAGVTQSPTHLIKTRGQQVTLRCSPKSGHDTVSWYQQALGQGPQFIFQYYEEEERQRGNFPDRFSGHQFPNYSSELNVNALLLGDSALYLCASSRKVVDEQFFGPGTRLTVL.

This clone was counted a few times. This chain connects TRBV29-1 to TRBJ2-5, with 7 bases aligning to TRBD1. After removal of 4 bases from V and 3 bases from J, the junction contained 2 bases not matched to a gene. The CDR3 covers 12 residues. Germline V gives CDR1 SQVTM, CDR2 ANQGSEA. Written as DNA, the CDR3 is TGCAGCGTTGCTACAGGGGAAGAGACCCAGTACTTC. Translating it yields CSVATGEETQYF.

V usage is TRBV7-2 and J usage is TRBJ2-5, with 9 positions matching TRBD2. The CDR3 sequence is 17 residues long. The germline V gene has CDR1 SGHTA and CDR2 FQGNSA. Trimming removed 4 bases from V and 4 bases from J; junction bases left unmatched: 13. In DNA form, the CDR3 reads TGTGCCAGCAGCTCACGATTAGCGGGAGCAGGAACAGAGACCCAGTACTTC. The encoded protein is CASSSRLAGAGTETQYF.

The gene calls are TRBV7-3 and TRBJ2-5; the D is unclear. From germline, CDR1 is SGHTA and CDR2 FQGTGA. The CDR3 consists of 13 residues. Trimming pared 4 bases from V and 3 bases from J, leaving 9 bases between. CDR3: CASSSYLKETQYF. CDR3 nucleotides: TGTGCCAGCAGCTCTTACTTAAAAGAGACCCAGTACTTC.

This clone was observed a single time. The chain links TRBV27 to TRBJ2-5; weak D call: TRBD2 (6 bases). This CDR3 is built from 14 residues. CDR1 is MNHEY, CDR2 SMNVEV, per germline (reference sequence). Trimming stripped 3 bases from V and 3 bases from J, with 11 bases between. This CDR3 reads CASSFEGGEETQYF. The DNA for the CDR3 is TGTGCCAGCAGTTTTGAGGGAGGTGAAGAGACCCAGTACTTC.

CDR3 sequence (DNA): TGTGCCAGCAGCTTAGTTCAGCTTTTGGGGCAAGAGACCCAGTACTTC. Translated: CASSLVQLLGQETQYF. This chain joins TRBV7-2 and TRBJ2-5; D gene uncertain. CDR1 is SGHTA, CDR2 FQGNSA, per germline. The CDR3 consists of 16 residues. The V end lost 1 base, the J end lost 2 bases, and 14 bases lay between the germline ends.

CDR3 protein: CASRGKNSGANVLTF. The CDR3 DNA reads TGTGCCAGCAGGGGCAAAAACTCTGGGGCCAACGTCCTGACTTTC. The chain recombines TRBV6-6 with TRBJ2-6, with D hard to call. Germline V gene lookup returns CDR1 MNHNY and CDR2 SVGAGI (reference sequence). V lost 6 bases, J lost 0 bases, and 9 bases lay in between. The CDR3 contains 15 residues.

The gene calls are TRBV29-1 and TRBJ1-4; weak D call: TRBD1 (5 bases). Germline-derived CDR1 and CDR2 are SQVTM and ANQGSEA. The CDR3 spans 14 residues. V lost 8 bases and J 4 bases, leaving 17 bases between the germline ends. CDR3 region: CSCIGTTGNEKLFF. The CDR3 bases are TGCAGCTGCATTGGGACCACGGGTAATGAAAAACTGTTTTTT. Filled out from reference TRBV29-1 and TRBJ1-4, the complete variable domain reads SAVISQKPSRDICQRGTSLTIQCQVDSQVTMMFWYRQQPGQSLTLIATANQGSEATYESGFVIDKFPISRPNLTFSTLTVSNMSPEDSSIYLCSCIGTTGNEKLFFGSGTQLSVL.

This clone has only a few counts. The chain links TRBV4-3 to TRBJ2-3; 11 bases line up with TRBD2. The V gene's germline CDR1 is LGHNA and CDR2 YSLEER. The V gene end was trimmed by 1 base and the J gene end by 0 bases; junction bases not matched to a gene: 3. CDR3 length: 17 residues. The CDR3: CASSQGTSGGSTDTQYF. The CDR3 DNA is TGCGCCAGCAGCCAAGGAACTAGCGGGGGCAGCACAGATACGCAGTATTTT.

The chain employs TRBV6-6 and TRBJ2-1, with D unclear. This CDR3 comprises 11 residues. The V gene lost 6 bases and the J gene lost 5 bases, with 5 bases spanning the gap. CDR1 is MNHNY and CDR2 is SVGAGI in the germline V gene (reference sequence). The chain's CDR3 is CASSADNEQFF. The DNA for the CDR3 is TGTGCCAGCAGCGCGGACAATGAGCAGTTCTTC.

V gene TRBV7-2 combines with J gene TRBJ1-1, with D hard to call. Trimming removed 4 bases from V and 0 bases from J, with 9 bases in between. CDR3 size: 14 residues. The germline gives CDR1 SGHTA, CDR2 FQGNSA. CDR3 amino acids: CASSSQSMNTEAFF. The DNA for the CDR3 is TGTGCCAGCAGCTCTCAAAGCATGAACACTGAAGCTTTCTTT.

CDR3 sequence: CATSRDGAGPLHF. The CDR3 DNA follows: TGTGCCACCAGCAGAGATGGAGCTGGACCCCTCCACTTT. V gene TRBV15 combines with J gene TRBJ1-6; D gene uncertain. Germline CDR1 is LNHNV and CDR2 is YYDKDF (reference sequence). V lost 0 bases and J 12 bases, leaving 9 bases between the germline ends. This CDR3 is 13 amino acids long.

The chain's CDR3 is CASSHPLAGSRKTQYF. CDR3 coding DNA: TGTGCCAGCAGCCACCCCCTAGCGGGGTCAAGGAAGACCCAGTACTTC. This chain uses TRBV7-2 with TRBJ2-5; 9 bases line up with TRBD2. This CDR3 spans 16 amino acids. With 5 bases clipped from V and 6 bases from J, the junction kept 13 bases outside the gene matches. Germline V gene data show CDR1 as SGHTA and CDR2 as FQGNSA.

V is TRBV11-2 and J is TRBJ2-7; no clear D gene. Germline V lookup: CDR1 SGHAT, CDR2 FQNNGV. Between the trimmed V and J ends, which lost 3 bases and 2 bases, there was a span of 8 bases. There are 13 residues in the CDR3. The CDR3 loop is CASSFSPTYEQYF. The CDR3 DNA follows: TGTGCCAGCAGCTTTTCGCCTACCTACGAGCAGTACTTC.

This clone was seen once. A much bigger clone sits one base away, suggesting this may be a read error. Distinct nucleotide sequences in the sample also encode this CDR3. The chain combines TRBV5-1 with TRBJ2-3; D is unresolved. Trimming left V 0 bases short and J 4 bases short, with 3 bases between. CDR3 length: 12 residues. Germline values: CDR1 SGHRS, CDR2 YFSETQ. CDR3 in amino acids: CASSLGSDTQYF. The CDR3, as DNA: TGCGCCAGCAGCTTGGGGTCAGATACGCAGTATTTT.

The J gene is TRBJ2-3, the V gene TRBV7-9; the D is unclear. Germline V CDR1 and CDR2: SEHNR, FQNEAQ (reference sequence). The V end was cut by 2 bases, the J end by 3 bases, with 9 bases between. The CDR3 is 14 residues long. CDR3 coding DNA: TGTGCCAGCAGCTTATCCGATCGAACAGATACGCAGTATTTT. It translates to CASSLSDRTDTQYF.